This record covers a single T cell receptor beta chain. Its target is not known. The CDR3 loop spans 15 amino acids. CDR1 is MGHDK, CDR2 SYGVNS, per germline. V lost 4 bases, J lost 2 bases, and 2 bases stayed unmatched. The data were obtained in a study of cytomegalovirus exposure and HLA in healthy donors. With 60 Vbeta and 13 Jbeta primers, the PCR was carried out. Original methodology: Unique TCR beta chains numbered about 79 million in a later analysis, with roughly 10 million shared. This table comes from immunoSEQ multiplex PCR, and its TCRdb copy is limited to in-frame clones, with some not included. The DNA was the basis for D and trimming; V, J and clone size are from that table. Altogether some 150,000 clones are present, 76% being singletons, with the ten largest covering under 2%. Study conclusions and caveats: Reported findings show TCR beta sequences accurately forecast HLA-A and HLA-B alleles in most subjects. Several V segments, TRBV6-2 and TRBV6-3 among them, could not be told apart and were dropped.

This clonotype was obtained from a female donor in good health and CMV-seropositive. The chain joins TRBV25-1 to TRBJ1-3, with 10 bases aligning to TRBD1. The sequencing sample was made of PBMCs. CDR3 DNA: TGTGCCAGCAGTGTGACAGGGGGCCCTGGAAACACCATATATTTT. The encoded protein is CASSVTGGPGNTIYF.